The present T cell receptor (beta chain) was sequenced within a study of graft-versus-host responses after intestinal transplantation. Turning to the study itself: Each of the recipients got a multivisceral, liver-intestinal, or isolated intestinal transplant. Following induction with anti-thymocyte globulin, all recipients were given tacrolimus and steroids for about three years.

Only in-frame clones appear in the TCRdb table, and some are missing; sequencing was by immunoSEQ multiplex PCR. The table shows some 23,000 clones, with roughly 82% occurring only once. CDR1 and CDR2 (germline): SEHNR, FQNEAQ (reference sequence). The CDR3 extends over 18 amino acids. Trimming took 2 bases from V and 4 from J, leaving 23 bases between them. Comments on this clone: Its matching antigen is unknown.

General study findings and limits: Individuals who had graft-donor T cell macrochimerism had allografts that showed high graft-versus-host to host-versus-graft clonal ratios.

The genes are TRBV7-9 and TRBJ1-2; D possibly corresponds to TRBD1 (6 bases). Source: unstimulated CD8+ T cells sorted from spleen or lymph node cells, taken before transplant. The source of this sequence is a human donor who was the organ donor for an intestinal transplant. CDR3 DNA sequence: TGTGCCAGCAGCTTAAAAGGGACTAGAGACAGGAAAGGCTATGGCTACACCTTC. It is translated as CASSLKGTRDRKGYGYTF. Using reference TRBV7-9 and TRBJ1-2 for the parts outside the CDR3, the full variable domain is DTGVSQNPRHKITKRGQNVTFRCDPISEHNRLYWYRQTLGQGPEFLTYFQNEAQLEKSRLLSDRFSAERPKGSFSTLEIQRTEQGDSAMYLCASSLKGTRDRKGYGYTFGSGTRLTVV.